Each of the 29 T cell receptor beta chains below was sequenced from the same sample in a study of cytomegalovirus exposure and HLA in healthy donors. Measured with immunoSEQ multiplex PCR; TCRdb has only the in-frame clones, and not every one. The sample includes around 150,000 clones, just over 90% of them seen just once. Sample: PBMCs. These receptors were obtained from a young man in good health and CMV-seronegative.

The chain is built from TRBV5-1 and TRBJ1-2; 9 bases match TRBD1. CDR3 length: 15 amino acids. CDR1 and CDR2 (germline): SGHRS, YFSETQ. With V trimmed by 4 bases and J by 4 bases, 8 bases remained unmatched. The CDR3 is CASSKRDRAAYGYTF. CDR3 nucleotide sequence: TGCGCCAGCAGCAAAAGGGACAGGGCTGCCTATGGCTACACCTTC.

The table lists this clone with a count of one. Germline and junction disagree at one end, which may indicate a read error. The chain is built from TRBV6-1 and TRBJ1-4; maybe TRBD1 (6 bases). This CDR3 contains 14 residues. Germline CDR1 MNHNS, CDR2 SASEGT. As DNA, the CDR3 is TGTGCCAGCAGGGAAGACAGGTTAAGGGAAAAACTGTTTTTT. Its translation: CASREDRLREKLFF.

The chain has TRBV18 and TRBJ1-2; possibly TRBD1 for D (6 bases). This CDR3 is built from 19 residues. V was cut by 0 bases and J by 7 bases, with 27 bases left in between. CDR1 is KGHSH, CDR2 LQKENI, per germline. The CDR3 DNA reads as TGTGCCAGCTCACCACCGGGGAACACAGGGCGGGTCGGAGCATTTGGCTACACCTTC. This encodes CASSPPGNTGRVGAFGYTF.

The V gene is TRBV5-1, the J gene TRBJ2-7; 15 bases line up with TRBD2. CDR1 is SGHRS and CDR2 is YFSETQ in the germline V gene. CDR3 length: 17 amino acids. V lost 4 bases, J lost 6 bases, and 11 bases stayed unmatched. CDR3 protein: CASSLLTGLAGGLEQYF. The DNA of the CDR3 is TGCGCCAGCAGCCTACTAACCGGACTAGCGGGGGGGCTCGAGCAGTACTTC.

This chain uses TRBV9 with TRBJ1-3; unclear D gene. Germline CDR1 reads SGDLS; CDR2 reads YYNGEE. The length of the CDR3 is 12 residues. The ends were cut back, 4 bases at V and 3 bases at J, with 5 bases in the middle. In nucleotides, the CDR3 is TGTGCCAGCAGCCAGGTTGGAAACACCATATATTTT. This codes for CASSQVGNTIYF.

The gene calls are TRBV7-9 and TRBJ2-2; 8 bases are a match to TRBD1. The CDR3 contains 18 residues. CDR1 and CDR2 from the germline V gene are SEHNR and FQNEAQ (reference sequence). Trimming took 3 bases from V and 3 from J; bases not matched to a gene: 12. DNA of the CDR3: TGTGCCAGCAGCTTTATCCCTTATCGGGACAGGCACACCGGGGAGCTGTTTTTT. Translation: CASSFIPYRDRHTGELFF.

This clone occurred once. The J gene is TRBJ2-1, the V gene TRBV18; 10 bases line up with TRBD1. CDR1 and CDR2 (germline): KGHSH, LQKENI. CDR3 length equals 15 residues. V dropped 0 bases and J dropped 7; count of bases not matched to a gene: 3. DNA for the CDR3: TGTGCCAGCTCACCACCGGGACAGGGGTCGAATGAGCAGTTCTTC. It codes for CASSPPGQGSNEQFF.

The chain recombines TRBV5-1 with TRBJ2-3, with D maybe TRBD2 (6 bases). The CDR3 has 15 amino acids. Between the trimmed V and J ends, which lost 1 base and 0 bases, there was a span of 9 bases. Germline V lookup: CDR1 SGHRS, CDR2 YFSETQ. The CDR3 region has the DNA TGCGCCAGCAGCTTGAGCGGGTCTAGCACAGATACGCAGTATTTT. Encoded protein: CASSLSGSSTDTQYF.

This chain connects TRBV9 to TRBJ2-1, with D unclear. The germline gives CDR1 SGDLS, CDR2 YYNGEE. V dropped 0 bases and J dropped 0 bases, with 7 bases sitting between them. The length of the CDR3 is 15 residues. For the CDR3, the DNA is TGTGCCAGCAGCGTAGGCGAAAGCTCCTACAATGAGCAGTTCTTC. This sequence encodes CASSVGESSYNEQFF.

V is TRBV18 and J is TRBJ2-7, with 12 nucleotides matching TRBD1. In germline, CDR1 is KGHSH, CDR2 LQKENI. The CDR3 is made up of 14 amino acids. V shed 3 bases and J 5 bases; nucleotides not matched to a gene: 2. CDR3 sequence: CASSPGTGGDEQYV. CDR3 coding DNA: TGTGCCAGCTCACCGGGGACAGGGGGCGACGAGCAGTACGTC.

The rearrangement uses TRBV6-5 and TRBJ2-5; no definite D call. CDR1 MNHEY and CDR2 SVGAGI come from the germline V gene. Trimming shortened V by 6 bases and J by 5 bases, and 7 bases separated the two germline ends. The CDR3 length is 11 residues. Written as DNA, the CDR3 is TGTGCCAGCAGGGTGAGGGAGACCCAGTACTTC. This codes for CASRVRETQYF.

The chain recombines TRBV2 with TRBJ1-5; TRBD1 agrees at 9 bases. Germline V gene sequence: CDR1 SNHLY, CDR2 FYNNEI. CDR3 length equals 16 residues. Trimming took 4 bases from V and 4 from J; bases not matched to a gene: 8. CDR3 coding DNA: TGTGCCAGCAGTGGACAGGGGGGGGCGTTAAATCAGCCCCAGCATTTT. Protein sequence: CASSGQGGALNQPQHF. Drawing the rest from reference TRBV2 and TRBJ1-5, the complete variable domain is EPEVTQTPSHQVTQMGQEVILRCVPISNHLYFYWYRQILGQKVEFLVSFYNNEISEKSEIFDDQFSVERPDGSNFTLKIRSTKLEDSAMYFCASSGQGGALNQPQHFGDGTRLSIL.

V usage is TRBV5-1 and J usage is TRBJ2-2, with 10 bases that match TRBD2. Per the germline V gene, CDR1 is SGHRS and CDR2 is YFSETQ. This CDR3 is built from 16 residues. J lost 5 bases, V lost 4 bases, and 8 bases had no gene match. The CDR3, as DNA: TGCGCCAGCAGCCTCCCGGGACTAGCGTCTACCGGGGAGCTGTTTTTT. Its translation: CASSLPGLASTGELFF. Full variable domain (remainder filled in from reference TRBV5-1 and TRBJ2-2): KAGVTQTPRYLIKTRGQQVTLSCSPISGHRSVSWYQQTPGQGLQFLFEYFSETQRNKGNFPGRFSGRQFSNSRSEMNVSTLELGDSALYLCASSLPGLASTGELFFGEGSRLTVL.

This clone is medium-sized. The chain employs TRBV6-4 and TRBJ2-6, with TRBD1 matching over 11 bases. With 4 bases clipped from V and 2 bases from J, the junction kept 1 base outside the gene matches. This CDR3 is 16 amino acids long. The germline gives CDR1 MRHNA, CDR2 SNTAGT. The CDR3 DNA is TGTGCCAGCAGTGGGACAGGGGGCGCTGGGGCCAACGTCCTGACTTTC. Residues: CASSGTGGAGANVLTF.

The chain employs TRBV4-1 and TRBJ2-2, with D perhaps matching TRBD2 (6 bases). Germline V CDR1 and CDR2: MGHRA, YSYEKL. V lost 10 bases to trimming and J lost 2 bases, with 11 bases between them. The CDR3 has 13 amino acids. CDR3 in amino acids: CAIPGTNTGELFF. The CDR3 coding sequence is TGCGCCATCCCCGGGACTAACACCGGGGAGCTGTTTTTT.

Comments on this clone: A junction end diverges from the germline sequence, so it may reflect a read error. This chain connects TRBV6-6 to TRBJ2-3; TRBD1 matches at 8 bases. The CDR3 sequence is 12 residues long. CDR1 and CDR2 from the germline V gene are MNHNY and SVGAGI (reference sequence). CDR3 DNA: TGTGCCAGCAGTTACGGGCAGGGGGCCGAGAATTTT. Translated, it gives CASSYGQGAENF.

CDR3 DNA: TGTGCCAGCTCACCACAGGGGTGGGAGCAGTACTTC. Its protein product is CASSPQGWEQYF. This sequence joins TRBV18 and TRBJ2-7; tentative D call: TRBD1 (5 bases). V lost 1 base and J 7 bases, leaving 8 bases between the germline ends. CDR1 KGHSH and CDR2 LQKENI come from the germline V gene. This CDR3 comprises 12 residues.

The V gene is TRBV11-3, the J gene TRBJ1-5, with 10 bases matching TRBD1. Germline V gene data show CDR1 as SGHNT and CDR2 as YENEEA. With 5 bases clipped from V and 5 bases from J, the junction kept 6 bases outside the gene matches. CDR3 length equals 15 residues. CDR3 residues: CASSRRDRGYQPQHF. The DNA for the CDR3 is TGTGCCAGCAGCCGGCGGGACAGGGGATATCAGCCCCAGCATTTT. Variable domain in full (rest from reference TRBV11-3 and TRBJ1-5): EAGVVQSPRYKIIEKKQPVAFWCNPISGHNTLYWYLQNLGQGPELLIRYENEEAVDDSQLPKDRFSAERLKGVDSTLKIQPAELGDSAVYLCASSRRDRGYQPQHFGDGTRLSIL.

The CDR3 region is CASSQLIVTTASYNEQFF. The CDR3 coding sequence is TGTGCCAGCAGCCAACTTATTGTGACAACAGCCTCCTACAATGAGCAGTTCTTC. The rearrangement uses TRBV14 and TRBJ2-1; unclear D gene. V shed 2 bases and J shed 0 bases, with 17 bases lying between them. This CDR3 spans 18 amino acids. Germline V gives CDR1 SGHDN, CDR2 FVKESK.

This clone was detected only once. The chain couples TRBV27 to TRBJ2-5; 10 nucleotides agree with TRBD1. CDR1 and CDR2 from the germline V gene are MNHEY and SMNVEV (reference sequence). V trimming: 6 bases; J trimming: 5 bases; junction bases outside the gene matches: 3. The CDR3 contains 13 residues. The CDR3 coding sequence is TGTGCCAGCAGGGGACAGGGGACGGAGACCCAGTACTTC. Its protein product is CASRGQGTETQYF.

The chain recombines TRBV2 with TRBJ2-5; D ambiguous. V gave up 4 bases and J gave up 5 bases, with 11 bases separating them. This CDR3 is built from 13 residues. The germline V gene encodes CDR1 SNHLY and CDR2 FYNNEI. The CDR3 sequence: CASSVKRLETQYF. CDR3 sequence (DNA): TGTGCCAGCAGTGTTAAGCGTCTGGAGACCCAGTACTTC.

The V call is TRBV29-1, the J call TRBJ2-7, with D perhaps matching TRBD2 (7 bases). The ends were cut back, 7 bases at V and 6 bases at J, with 16 bases in the middle. CDR1 and CDR2 (germline): SQVTM, ANQGSEA. This CDR3 contains 12 residues. The DNA for the CDR3 is TGCAGCGGCCTAAGGGGAGGGGGCGAGCAGTACTTC. As protein: CSGLRGGGEQYF.

The V gene is TRBV7-9, the J gene TRBJ1-1; D may be TRBD1 (5 bases). The germline gives CDR1 SEHNR, CDR2 FQNEAQ (reference sequence). CDR3 length equals 16 residues. V was trimmed by 1 base and J by 1 base, leaving 13 bases between them. The CDR3 sequence: CASSLGSGQTNTEAFF. DNA of the CDR3: TGTGCCAGCAGCTTAGGGTCCGGACAAACGAACACTGAAGCTTTCTTT.

The chain carries TRBV15 and TRBJ1-1; unclear D gene. The length of the CDR3 is 17 residues. Looked up from germline, CDR1 is LNHNV and CDR2 is YYDKDF (reference sequence). Trimming removed 3 bases from V and 1 base from J, with 18 bases in between. The CDR3 nucleotides read TGTGCCACCAGCAGGCGGGCAGGCGGAGGGAAGAACACTGAAGCTTTCTTT. Amino acid sequence: CATSRRAGGGKNTEAFF.

The genes are TRBV28 and TRBJ1-3, with 11 bases fitting TRBD1. V shed 1 base, J shed 1 base, and the junction held 6 bases outside the gene matches. The CDR3 contains 18 residues. Germline lookup yields CDR1 MDHEN and CDR2 SYDVKM. The CDR3 loop is CASSLLGQGVLSGNTIYF. As DNA, the CDR3 is TGTGCCAGCAGTTTATTGGGACAGGGGGTATTATCTGGAAACACCATATATTTT.

The chain employs TRBV7-9 and TRBJ2-1, with a possible D match to TRBD2 (7 bases). The germline CDR1 and CDR2 sequences are SEHNR and FQNEAQ (reference sequence). The CDR3 sequence is 16 residues long. V shed 5 bases and J shed 1 base, with 15 bases lying between them. CDR3 sequence reads: CASSPLAGASYNEQFF. The CDR3 bases are TGTGCCAGCAGCCCCCTCGCGGGGGCTTCCTACAATGAGCAGTTCTTC. The full variable domain, completed using reference TRBV7-9 and TRBJ2-1, is DTGVSQNPRHKITKRGQNVTFRCDPISEHNRLYWYRQTLGQGPEFLTYFQNEAQLEKSRLLSDRFSAERPKGSFSTLEIQRTEQGDSAMYLCASSPLAGASYNEQFFGPGTRLTVL.

The chain couples TRBV11-2 to TRBJ1-1, with 7 bases matching TRBD1. This CDR3 is built from 16 residues. In germline, CDR1 is SGHAT, CDR2 FQNNGV. V lost 0 bases to trimming and J lost 4 bases; unmatched junction nucleotides: 8. The CDR3 loop is CASSLDIKGAGTEAFF. CDR3 DNA sequence: TGTGCCAGCAGCTTAGATATTAAGGGGGCCGGCACTGAAGCTTTCTTT. Filled out from reference TRBV11-2 and TRBJ1-1, the complete variable domain reads EAGVAQSPRYKIIEKRQSVAFWCNPISGHATLYWYQQILGQGPKLLIQFQNNGVVDDSQLPKDRFSAERLKGVDSTLKIQPAKLEDSAVYLCASSLDIKGAGTEAFFGQGTRLTVV.

The V call is TRBV9, the J call TRBJ2-5; weak D call: TRBD2 (6 bases). The CDR3 is 12 amino acids. From germline, CDR1 is SGDLS and CDR2 YYNGEE. Trimming left V 6 bases short and J 3 bases short, with 9 bases between. CDR3 loop: CASNSGEETQYF. CDR3 coding DNA: TGTGCCAGCAATAGCGGAGAAGAGACCCAGTACTTC.

The genes are TRBV7-9 and TRBJ2-1; unclear D gene. The CDR3 runs 13 residues. Germline lookup yields CDR1 SEHNR and CDR2 FQNEAQ (reference sequence). Between the trimmed V and J ends, which lost 7 bases and 8 bases, there was a span of 15 bases. This CDR3 is CASTPFAIDEQFF. CDR3 in DNA: TGTGCCAGCACCCCATTCGCTATAGATGAGCAGTTCTTC.